This T cell receptor beta chain is drawn from a study of cytomegalovirus exposure and HLA in healthy donors. General study results and limits: In a later analysis, TCR beta V- and J-gene trimming showed a link to a missense DCLRE1C variant.

The PCR used 60 Vbeta and 13 Jbeta primers. Some clones are missing from TCRdb's copy, which holds only in-frame ones; the method was immunoSEQ multiplex PCR. This sample has 95,000 to 150,000 clones, with just over 15% found just once. V gave up 5 bases and J gave up 3 bases, with 17 bases separating them. CDR1 and CDR2 from the germline V gene are SEHNR and FQNEAQ (reference sequence). The CDR3 is 15 residues long. Comments on this clone: No antigen is known for it.

The clonotype was recovered from a woman under 30 in good health and CMV-seronegative. The chain has TRBV7-9 and TRBJ2-7; D may be TRBD1 (5 bases). The sample consisted of PBMCs. CDR3 amino acids: CASSPPETEFYEQYF. CDR3 bases: TGTGCCAGCAGCCCGCCCGAGACAGAATTCTACGAGCAGTACTTC.